A single sample gave rise to the 5 T cell receptor beta chains below, sequenced in a study of blood T cell repertoires in COVID-19. Method: immunoSEQ multiplex PCR; TCRdb's copy keeps in-frame clones and lacks some. The profile covers some 250,000 clones, with around 82% appearing a single time and 3.1% taken by the ten largest. The sample comprised peripheral blood. The receptors derive from a young woman with acute or convalescent COVID-19.

Of note for this clone: Other nucleotide sequences from this sample produce the same CDR3. The chain combines TRBV5-1 with TRBJ1-4, with 7 bases aligning to TRBD1. Trimming at V came to 5 bases and at J to 5 bases, leaving 6 bases not matched to a gene. Germline V gene sequence: CDR1 SGHRS, CDR2 YFSETQ. The CDR3 covers 14 residues. The CDR3 reads CASSRDSPNEKLFF. The CDR3 bases are TGCGCCAGCAGTAGGGACAGCCCAAATGAAAAACTGTTTTTT.

V gene TRBV7-9 combines with J gene TRBJ2-5; 10 bases are shared with TRBD1. V dropped 6 bases and J dropped 4; count of bases not matched to a gene: 8. Germline V gene data show CDR1 as SEHNR and CDR2 as FQNEAQ (reference sequence). CDR3 length: 15 amino acids. The CDR3 nucleotides read TGTGCCAGCAGTCCAGACAGGGGGCGTGGAGAGACCCAGTACTTC. This translates into CASSPDRGRGETQYF. Full variable domain (missing parts from reference TRBV7-9 and TRBJ2-5): DTGVSQNPRHKITKRGQNVTFRCDPISEHNRLYWYRQTLGQGPEFLTYFQNEAQLEKSRLLSDRFSAERPKGSFSTLEIQRTEQGDSAMYLCASSPDRGRGETQYFGPGTRLLVL.

This chain joins TRBV6-6 and TRBJ1-3, with 7 bases aligning to TRBD1. Germline V gene data show CDR1 as MNHNY and CDR2 as SVGAGI (reference sequence). The CDR3 has 14 residues. V lost 8 bases to trimming and J lost 4 bases; unmatched junction nucleotides: 8. CDR3 in amino acids: CASLKRDSGNTIYF. The CDR3 region has the DNA TGTGCCAGCTTGAAGAGGGACAGCGGAAACACCATATATTTT.

The chain joins TRBV7-6 to TRBJ2-7, with D perhaps matching TRBD2 (6 bases). The CDR3 extends over 17 amino acids. Germline-derived CDR1 and CDR2 are SGHVS and FNYEAQ. The V gene lost 5 bases and the J gene lost 0 bases, with 20 bases spanning the gap. CDR3 protein: CASSQGVAAESSYEQYF. The DNA for the CDR3 is TGTGCCAGCAGCCAAGGGGTAGCGGCCGAAAGCTCCTACGAGCAGTACTTC.

CDR3 coding DNA: TGCGCCAGCAGCCAAGATCTTGGTCGGGGAAACTATGGCTACACCTTC. This translates into CASSQDLGRGNYGYTF. The V and J genes are TRBV4-1 and TRBJ1-2; D not certain. This CDR3 contains 16 residues. With 0 bases removed from V and 2 bases from J, the gap between germline ends came to 13 bases. Germline CDR1 and CDR2: MGHRA and YSYEKL.